Following are 27 T cell receptor beta chains from one sample sequenced in a study of Ad26.COV2.S vaccination and SARS-CoV-2 variants. As for treatment: around 19 received Ad26.COV2.S at low or high dose, single or two shots; 5 received placebo; per-sample allocation not given. At day 63 after the first vaccine or placebo injection, samples were drawn. Method: immunoSEQ multiplex PCR; TCRdb's copy keeps in-frame clones and lacks some. The sample carries around 450,000 clones, about 90% recorded once. The sequenced sample was peripheral blood, obtained in a trial of Ad26.COV2.S vaccine versus placebo. The receptor source for this set is a person between 18 and 65 years old who received the Ad26.COV2.S COVID-19 vaccine or a placebo.

The V call is TRBV5-1, the J call TRBJ1-3; D remains ambiguous. The CDR3 is 15 amino acids. V dropped 0 bases and J dropped 4 bases, with 11 bases sitting between them. Looked up from germline, CDR1 is SGHRS and CDR2 is YFSETQ. Here the CDR3 reads CASSLAQVAGNTIYF. CDR3 nucleotides: TGCGCCAGCAGCTTGGCGCAGGTCGCCGGAAACACCATATATTTT.

The rearrangement links TRBV28 to TRBJ2-1; D perhaps matches TRBD2 (5 bases). The V and J ends lost 2 bases and 3 bases respectively, with 11 bases between them. Germline CDR1 is MDHEN and CDR2 is SYDVKM. This CDR3 has 15 residues. The DNA of the CDR3 is TGTGCCAGCAGTTTAGGGAGCTCCATCTACAATGAGCAGTTCTTC. Translated, it gives CASSLGSSIYNEQFF.

The gene calls are TRBV20-1 and TRBJ2-1; 7 nucleotides agree with TRBD2. There are 15 residues in the CDR3. V dropped 3 bases and J dropped 8; count of bases not matched to a gene: 13. The germline CDR1 and CDR2 sequences are DFQATT and SNEGSKA (reference sequence). CDR3 in DNA: TGCAGTGCTAGTCTCGCGACGGGGGGTCGTCATGAGCAGTTCTTC. Protein: CSASLATGGRHEQFF.

The CDR3 DNA reads as TGTGCCAGCAGCCAAGAGGGACTTCCCAATGAGCAGTTCTTC. This gives the protein CASSQEGLPNEQFF. The chain carries TRBV4-2 and TRBJ2-1; the D gene is possibly TRBD2 (6 bases). From germline, CDR1 is LGHNA and CDR2 YNFKEQ. The CDR3 consists of 14 residues. Trimming shortened V by 0 bases and J by 6 bases, and 9 bases separated the two germline ends.

V gene TRBV7-9 combines with J gene TRBJ2-2; 7 bases fit TRBD2. Trimming at V came to 5 bases and at J to 2 bases, leaving 17 bases not matched to a gene. This CDR3 spans 19 amino acids. Per the germline V gene, CDR1 is SEHNR and CDR2 is FQNEAQ (reference sequence). The CDR3 is CASSALGSGKIDNTGELFF. CDR3 DNA: TGTGCCAGCAGCGCATTGGGGAGCGGGAAGATAGATAACACCGGGGAGCTGTTTTTT.

The chain employs TRBV6-2 or TRBV6-3 and TRBJ2-1, with D uncertain. V was clipped by 2 bases and J by 9 bases, with 17 bases between them. Looked up from germline, CDR1 is MNHEY and CDR2 is SVGEGT. The CDR3 contains 15 residues. Here the CDR3 DNA reads TGTGCCAGCAGTTACCTCCGGATAAATTATGGTGAGCAGTTCTTC. Its protein is CASSYLRINYGEQFF.

The chain has TRBV7-9 and TRBJ2-3; TRBD2 matches 7 bases. Looked up from germline, CDR1 is SEHNR and CDR2 is FQNEAQ (reference sequence). V trimming: 0 bases; J trimming: 6 bases; junction bases outside the gene matches: 15. This CDR3 contains 18 residues. Here the CDR3 DNA reads TGTGCCAGCAGCTTAGCATCTTTTGGCGGGAGAGGGGTCGATACGCAGTATTTT. Translated, it gives CASSLASFGGRGVDTQYF.

This clone was picked up a small number of times. The V and J genes are TRBV6-2 or TRBV6-3 and TRBJ2-7; tentatively, D is TRBD1 (6 bases). Deletions cut 4 bases from V and 4 bases from J, with 17 bases between. CDR3 length equals 15 residues. The germline gives CDR1 MNHEY, CDR2 SVGEGT. The CDR3 loop is CASSSWTDLFYEQYF. The CDR3 DNA sequence: TGTGCCAGCAGTTCGTGGACAGATTTATTTTACGAGCAGTACTTC.

J is TRBJ1-5 and V is TRBV19, with 7 bases that match TRBD1. Looked up from germline, CDR1 is LNHDA and CDR2 is SQIVND (reference sequence). CDR3 length equals 16 residues. V lost 6 bases, J lost 2 bases, and 10 bases stayed unmatched. The DNA for the CDR3 is TGTGCCAGTAGCGCTACTATTACAGGGGGCAATCAGCCCCAGCATTTT. This translates into CASSATITGGNQPQHF.

This chain uses TRBV27 with TRBJ2-5, with TRBD2 matching 15 bases. Germline V CDR1 and CDR2: MNHEY, SMNVEV (reference sequence). This CDR3 has 15 amino acids. The V segment lost 0 bases and the J segment 13 bases; nucleotides outside the gene matches: 6. The CDR3 spells CASSLSGLAGGDWYF. Written as DNA, the CDR3 is TGTGCCAGCAGTTTATCCGGACTAGCGGGGGGGGATTGGTACTTC.

The rearrangement joins TRBV19 to TRBJ1-1, with 12 nucleotides matching TRBD1. Germline V CDR1 and CDR2: LNHDA, SQIVND (reference sequence). V gave up 6 bases and J gave up 11 bases; unmatched junction bases: 7. There are 13 residues in the CDR3. DNA of the CDR3: TGTGCCAGTAGGGGGACAGGGGGCGGTAGGGCTTTCTTT. This translates into CASRGTGGGRAFF. Full variable domain (outside the CDR3, taken from reference TRBV19 and TRBJ1-1): DGGITQSPKYLFRKEGQNVTLSCEQNLNHDAMYWYRQDPGQGLRLIYYSQIVNDFQKGDIAEGYSVSREKKESFPLTVTSAQKNPTAFYLCASRGTGGGRAFFGQGTRLTVV.

This chain connects TRBV28 to TRBJ2-5; the D gene could be TRBD1 or TRBD2 (6 bases each). The CDR3 contains 14 residues. Between the trimmed V and J ends, which lost 3 bases and 4 bases, there was a span of 12 bases. CDR1 is MDHEN and CDR2 is SYDVKM in the germline V gene. The CDR3 DNA follows: TGTGCCAGCAGTTTTTTGGGGGGCGCAGAGACCCAGTACTTC. Translated, it gives CASSFLGGAETQYF. Using reference TRBV28 and TRBJ2-5 for the parts outside the CDR3, the full variable domain is DVKVTQSSRYLVKRTGEKVFLECVQDMDHENMFWYRQDPGLGLRLIYFSYDVKMKEKGDIPEGYSVSREKKERFSLILESASTNQTSMYLCASSFLGGAETQYFGPGTRLLVL.

The chain is built from TRBV28 and TRBJ2-7; D could derive from TRBD1 or TRBD2 (5 bases each). Germline V gene sequence: CDR1 MDHEN, CDR2 SYDVKM. V lost 1 base and J 3 bases, leaving 7 bases between the germline ends. This CDR3 comprises 13 residues. The DNA of the CDR3 is TGTGCCAGCAGTTTATTTGGGGGCTACGAGCAGTACTTC. Protein: CASSLFGGYEQYF.

This clone appeared once. This sequence joins TRBV6-4 and TRBJ2-1, with 7 bases matching TRBD2. This CDR3 spans 15 amino acids. Looked up from germline, CDR1 is MRHNA and CDR2 is SNTAGT. V lost 4 bases, J lost 5 bases, and 8 bases stayed unmatched. The DNA of the CDR3 is TGTGCCAGCAGTGTAGTGGCTAGCGGAGACAATGAGCAGTTCTTC. Protein sequence: CASSVVASGDNEQFF.

This clone came up once. This chain joins TRBV3-1 (or the pseudogene TRBV3-2) and TRBJ1-6; 7 bases are shared with TRBD1. CDR1 and CDR2 (germline): LGHDT, YNNKEL (reference sequence). The CDR3 loop spans 14 amino acids. V gave up 10 bases and J gave up 2 bases; unmatched junction bases: 5. CDR3 in DNA: TGTGCCATTGCGGACAGGCCCTATAATTCACCCCTCCACTTT. Its protein is CAIADRPYNSPLHF.

J is TRBJ2-7 and V is TRBV7-6; D unclear. Germline CDR1 and CDR2: SGHVS and FNYEAQ. The CDR3 has 15 residues. The ends were cut back, 1 base at V and 0 bases at J, with 10 bases in the middle. CDR3 DNA sequence: TGTGCCAGCAGCTTAGAGGGCCAGAGCTCCTACGAGCAGTACTTC. Its translation: CASSLEGQSSYEQYF. Drawing the rest from reference TRBV7-6 and TRBJ2-7, the complete variable domain is GAGVSQSPRYKVTKRGQDVALRCDPISGHVSLYWYRQALGQGPEFLTYFNYEAQQDKSGLPNDRFSAERPEGSISTLTIQRTEQRDSAMYRCASSLEGQSSYEQYFGPGTRLTVT.

This rearrangement joins TRBV7-6 to TRBJ2-3; 12 bases line up with TRBD2. The CDR3 totals 17 residues. Germline values: CDR1 SGHVS, CDR2 FNYEAQ. V trimming: 6 bases; J trimming: 3 bases; junction bases outside the gene matches: 10. In DNA form, the CDR3 reads TGTGCCAGCAGTACCGGACTAGCGGGACGTTTGACAGATACGCAGTATTTT. Translated: CASSTGLAGRLTDTQYF.

J is TRBJ2-3 and V is TRBV5-4; 9 bases are shared with TRBD1. The V segment lost 0 bases and the J segment 5 bases; nucleotides outside the gene matches: 4. This CDR3 region has 15 residues. The germline V gene encodes CDR1 SGHNT and CDR2 YYREEE (reference sequence). In DNA form, the CDR3 reads TGTGCCAGCAGCTTGGGACAGGGGGTCGGAGATACGCAGTATTTT. As protein: CASSLGQGVGDTQYF. Looking up the rest from reference TRBV5-4 and TRBJ2-3 gives the full variable domain: ETGVTQSPTHLIKTRGQQVTLRCSSQSGHNTVSWYQQALGQGPQFIFQYYREEENGRGNFPPRFSGLQFPNYSSELNVNALELDDSALYLCASSLGQGVGDTQYFGPGTRLTVL.

The chain employs TRBV9 and TRBJ2-5, with D unclear. The CDR3 has 13 amino acids. V lost 4 bases to trimming and J lost 0 bases, with 7 bases between them. CDR1 and CDR2 from the germline V gene are SGDLS and YYNGEE. CDR3 bases: TGTGCCAGCAGCTCCGGAGACCAAGAGACCCAGTACTTC. It yields the protein CASSSGDQETQYF. The entire variable domain, with the rest obtained from reference TRBV9 and TRBJ2-5, is as follows: DSGVTQTPKHLITATGQRVTLRCSPRSGDLSVYWYQQSLDQGLQFLIQYYNGEERAKGNILERFSAQQFPDLHSELNLSSLELGDSALYFCASSSGDQETQYFGPGTRLLVL.

The chain couples TRBV28 to TRBJ2-5; D uncertain. CDR1 MDHEN and CDR2 SYDVKM come from the germline V gene. V lost 10 bases, J lost 1 base, and 13 bases lay in between. This CDR3 region has 13 residues. CDR3 nucleotides: TGTGCCACCCGCGGACCAAGCCAAGAGACCCAGTACTTC. It encodes CATRGPSQETQYF.

The chain recombines TRBV20-1 with TRBJ1-5, with D possibly matching TRBD1 (5 bases). The CDR3 runs 15 residues. Trimming took 3 bases from V and 5 from J, leaving 17 bases between them. The germline V gene encodes CDR1 DFQATT and CDR2 SNEGSKA (reference sequence). The CDR3 loop reads CSASLPGRVYQPQHF. In nucleotides, the CDR3 is TGCAGTGCTAGTCTTCCAGGGCGGGTGTATCAGCCCCAGCATTTT.

On this clone: The sample has other DNA sequences that encode this CDR3 too. The chain combines TRBV18 with TRBJ2-1, with 8 bases fitting TRBD1. From germline, CDR1 is KGHSH and CDR2 LQKENI. The CDR3 length is 15 residues. Trimming cost V 2 bases and J 4 bases; bases outside gene matches: 4. The CDR3 sequence is CASSPTGGSYNEQFF. The CDR3 DNA reads as TGTGCCAGCTCACCAACAGGGGGATCTTACAATGAGCAGTTCTTC.

The DNA for the CDR3 is TGTGCCAGCAGTTTATCTCCGGGACTAGACTACAATGAGCAGTTCTTC. This encodes CASSLSPGLDYNEQFF. The chain carries TRBV27 and TRBJ2-1; 8 bases are shared with TRBD2. V shed 0 bases, J shed 3 bases, and the junction held 4 bases outside the gene matches. Germline values: CDR1 MNHEY, CDR2 SMNVEV (reference sequence). The CDR3 has 16 amino acids.

The J gene is TRBJ1-5, the V gene TRBV6-5, with TRBD1 matching 7 bases. The CDR3 covers 13 residues. The germline V gene has CDR1 MNHEY and CDR2 SVGAGI. The trim removed 4 bases at V and 11 bases at J, leaving 8 bases unmatched. The DNA of the CDR3 is TGTGCCAGCAGTTTAGGGGGCCGAGTGGCCCAGCATTTT. This translates into CASSLGGRVAQHF.

This clone appeared a few times. The chain is built from TRBV18 and TRBJ2-7, with D unclear. Trimming cost V 3 bases and J 6 bases, with 12 bases left between them. Germline loops: CDR1 KGHSH, CDR2 LQKENI. The CDR3 is 13 residues long. Here the CDR3 DNA reads TGTGCCAGCTCACCGAATCCCCGTTCCGAGCAGTACTTC. Protein product: CASSPNPRSEQYF.

The chain links TRBV5-1 to TRBJ2-7, with D perhaps matching TRBD1 (6 bases). The CDR3 totals 15 residues. Between the trimmed V and J ends, which lost 0 bases and 5 bases, there was a span of 15 bases. Germline lookup yields CDR1 SGHRS and CDR2 YFSETQ. The CDR3 nucleotides are TGCGCCAGCAGCTTGGAAAGGGGGTTGAGTGACGAGCAGTACTTC. This translates into CASSLERGLSDEQYF.

The chain joins TRBV27 to TRBJ1-1; TRBD1 is a possible D gene (5 bases). The CDR3 consists of 14 residues. The V gene lost 0 bases and the J gene lost 5 bases, with 10 bases spanning the gap. Germline CDR1 reads MNHEY; CDR2 reads SMNVEV (reference sequence). The DNA of the CDR3 is TGTGCCAGCAGTTTATCGGGGCCAAGGACTGAAGCTTTCTTT. Protein product: CASSLSGPRTEAFF.